A selection of T cell receptor beta chains follows, all from one sample in a study of blood T cell repertoires in COVID-19. Sequencing was performed with immunoSEQ multiplex PCR; in TCRdb, only in-frame clones are kept and a portion is missing. The top ten clones hold over 1.5% of a sample with about 100,000 clones, over 90% of them seen once. The sample was peripheral blood. These TCRs come from a man aged 60 to 75 with acute or convalescent COVID-19. The CDR3 runs from the conserved cysteine through the conserved F or W. A D gene is named only where the DNA matches it firmly. Size is stated for part of the rows, as once, few or many counts, or as a class when the clone is expanded.

J gene | CDR3 length | V gene | clone size | D gene | CDR3 protein | CDR3 DNA
TRBJ2-7 | 14 | TRBV7-3 | . | TRBD2 | CASSLLAGAEEQYF | TGTGCCAGCAGCCTTCTAGCGGGAGCTGAAGAGCAGTACTTC
TRBJ1-1 | 15 | TRBV6-1 | . | . | CASSEEERGSTEAFF | TGTGCCAGCAGTGAAGAGGAAAGGGGAAGCACTGAAGCTTTCTTT
TRBJ2-7 | 14 | TRBV19 | . | . | CASSSNRVSYEQYF | TGTGCCAGTAGTTCAAACAGGGTTTCCTACGAGCAGTACTTC
TRBJ1-1 | 12 | TRBV30 | once | . | CAWSREGTEAFF | TGTGCCTGGTCCAGGGAGGGCACTGAAGCTTTCTTT
TRBJ2-5 | 12 | TRBV25-1 | . | . | CASRQGKETQYF | TGTGCCAGCAGGCAGGGAAAAGAGACCCAGTACTTC
TRBJ2-1 | 18 | TRBV6-2/TRBV6-3 | . | TRBD2 | CASSLSGGLAGGYNEQFF | TGTGCCAGCAGTTTATCTGGCGGATTAGCGGGAGGTTACAATGAGCAGTTCTTC
TRBJ2-2 | 16 | TRBV7-9 | . | TRBD1 | CASSSTGTGNTGELFF | TGTGCCAGCAGCTCGACCGGGACAGGGAACACCGGGGAGCTGTTTTTT
TRBJ1-2 | 13 | TRBV7-2 | once | . | CASSSPLPEGYTF | TGTGCCAGCAGCTCCCCCCTACCCGAGGGCTACACCTTC
TRBJ2-2 | 17 | TRBV10-1 | . | TRBD2 | CASRGGLAGDREGELFF | TGCGCCAGCAGGGGGGGACTAGCGGGCGACCGGGAAGGGGAGCTGTTTTTT
TRBJ2-7 | 12 | TRBV28 | . | TRBD2 | CASRLAGGEQYF | TGTGCCAGCAGACTAGCGGGAGGAGAGCAGTACTTC
TRBJ2-5 | 17 | TRBV15 | . | TRBD2 | CATSSQTSGRFRETQYF | TGTGCCACCAGCTCCCAGACTAGCGGGAGATTTCGGGAGACCCAGTACTTC
TRBJ2-1 | 16 | TRBV9 | . | TRBD2 | CASSLDSGSNRNEQFF | TGTGCCAGCAGCTTAGATAGCGGGAGCAATCGCAATGAGCAGTTCTTC
TRBJ2-3 | 14 | TRBV4-3 | . | TRBD1 | CASSPQGALDTQYF | TGCGCCAGCAGCCCCCAGGGGGCCCTGGATACGCAGTATTTT
TRBJ1-1 | 17 | TRBV5-6 | . | . | CASSPGTSKGGGTEAFF | TGTGCCAGCAGCCCCGGGACATCGAAGGGGGGAGGGACTGAAGCTTTCTTT
TRBJ2-2 | 17 | TRBV9 | . | TRBD2 | CASSVGLADMNTGELFF | TGTGCCAGCAGCGTGGGACTAGCGGACATGAACACCGGGGAGCTGTTTTTT
TRBJ2-3 | 15 | TRBV11-3 | . | TRBD1 | CASSFGQVMPDTQYF | TGTGCCAGCAGCTTTGGACAGGTGATGCCGGATACGCAGTATTTT
TRBJ2-6 | 13 | TRBV27 | once | . | CASSPRGANVLTF | TGTGCCAGCTCCCCCCGGGGGGCCAACGTCCTGACTTTC
TRBJ2-3 | 19 | TRBV6-2/TRBV6-3 | . | TRBD2 | CASSYPTSGSRGHTDTQYF | TGTGCCAGCAGTTACCCGACTAGCGGGAGTCGAGGTCACACAGATACGCAGTATTTT
TRBJ1-2 | 13 | TRBV6-5 | . | TRBD1 | CASRRGQGYGYTF | TGTGCCAGCAGACGAGGACAGGGTTATGGCTACACCTTC
TRBJ2-3 | 12 | TRBV29-1 | . | . | CSVAESTDTQYF | TGCAGCGTTGCTGAGTCCACAGATACGCAGTATTTT
TRBJ2-5 | 15 | TRBV7-2 | . | TRBD1 | CASRRTGLYQETQYF | TGTGCCAGCAGACGGACAGGGCTTTACCAAGAGACCCAGTACTTC
TRBJ2-3 | 14 | TRBV5-8 | . | . | CASSSGMATDTQYF | TGTGCCAGCAGTAGCGGAATGGCCACAGATACGCAGTATTTT
TRBJ2-3 | 15 | TRBV7-6 | many | TRBD1 | CASSSTGGATDTQYF | TGTGCCAGCAGCTCGACAGGGGGAGCTACAGATACGCAGTATTTT
TRBJ2-5 | 14 | TRBV13 | . | . | CASSLGGTQETQYF | TGTGCCAGCAGCCTTGGCGGGACGCAAGAGACCCAGTACTTC
TRBJ1-5 | 15 | TRBV19 | . | . | CASSISARGNQPQHF | TGTGCCAGTAGTATAAGTGCCAGGGGCAATCAGCCCCAGCATTTT